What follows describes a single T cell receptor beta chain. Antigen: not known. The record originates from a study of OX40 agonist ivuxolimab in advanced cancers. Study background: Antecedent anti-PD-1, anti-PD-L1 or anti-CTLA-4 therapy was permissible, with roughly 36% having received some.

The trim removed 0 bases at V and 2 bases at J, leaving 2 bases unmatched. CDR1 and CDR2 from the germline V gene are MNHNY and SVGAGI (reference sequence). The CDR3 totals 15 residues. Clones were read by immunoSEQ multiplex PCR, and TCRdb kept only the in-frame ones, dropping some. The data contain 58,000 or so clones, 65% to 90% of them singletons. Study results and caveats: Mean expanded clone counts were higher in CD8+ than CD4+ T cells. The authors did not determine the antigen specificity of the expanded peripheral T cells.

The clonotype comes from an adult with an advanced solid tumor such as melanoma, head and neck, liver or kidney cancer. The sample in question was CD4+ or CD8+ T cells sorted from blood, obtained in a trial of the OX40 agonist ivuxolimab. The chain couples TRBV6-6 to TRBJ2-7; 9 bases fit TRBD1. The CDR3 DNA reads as TGTGCCAGCAGTTACTCAAGGACAGGGGCCTACGAGCAGTACTTC. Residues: CASSYSRTGAYEQYF.